The present T cell receptor (beta chain) was sequenced within a study of T cells in pancreatic ductal adenocarcinoma. Overall study findings and caveats: Mean clonality was about 0.12 in tumors and around 0.065 in blood, not significantly different. Compared with tumor, blood showed more total productive templates and about 8-fold more clonotypes. Tumors hold more CD45RO+ effector T cells, which may bias toward lower diversity. The resected cohort was biased toward the minority with early-stage disease.

The selected patients with pancreatic ductal adenocarcinoma had surgery but no neoadjuvant therapy. CDR3 size: 16 residues. CDR1 and CDR2 (germline): SGHVS, FQNEAQ. With 4 bases clipped from V and 2 bases from J, the junction kept 6 bases outside the gene matches. Only in-frame clones appear in the TCRdb table, and some are missing; sequencing was by immunoSEQ multiplex PCR. The sample holds 31,000 or so clones, just over 90% seen once. Concerning this clone itself: The antigen is not known.

The sample taken for sequencing was PBMCs. The sequence derives from a human donor with pancreatic ductal adenocarcinoma. The gene calls are TRBV7-8 and TRBJ2-5, with 11 bases fitting TRBD2. CDR3 sequence reads: CASSSRLAGFQETQYF. The DNA for the CDR3 is TGTGCCAGCAGCTCAAGACTAGCGGGGTTTCAAGAGACCCAGTACTTC.